This TCR beta chain was observed in a study of response to subunit inactivated influenza vaccine. CDR1 is MGHRA, CDR2 YSYEKL, per germline. V lost 6 bases and J lost 0, with 12 bases in between. CDR3 length: 14 residues. MiXCR, applied by TCRdb to the RT-PCR reads, yields one record per CDR3 protein. The table lists more than 500,000 distinct CDR3 sequences, about 11% of them singletons. Notes on this clonotype: Its antigen remains unknown.

Study findings and constraints: After each seasonal influenza vaccination, few new T cells are recruited, the authors suggested.

These same data were also listed under a study on T cells expressing NK-cell markers. From that paper: TCR beta libraries carry UMIs added by 5'RACE template switching. Seven HCMV-seropositive donors and one seronegative donor made up the eight sequenced donors. The contribution of dominant NKG2C+ clonotypes to CD8+ T cells in several donors was about 1.0-7.0%. The HCMV specificity of the expanded NKG2C+ T cell clones stayed unresolved.

The chain couples TRBV4-1 to TRBJ2-7, with D hard to call. This sequence was found in a man between 45 and 60 years old who received an inactivated influenza vaccine. Here the sequenced sample was PBMCs from blood, taken on the day of vaccination. The CDR3 here is CASSPLSVSYEQYF. In nucleotides, the CDR3 is TGCGCCAGCAGTCCACTCTCGGTCTCCTACGAGCAGTACTTC.